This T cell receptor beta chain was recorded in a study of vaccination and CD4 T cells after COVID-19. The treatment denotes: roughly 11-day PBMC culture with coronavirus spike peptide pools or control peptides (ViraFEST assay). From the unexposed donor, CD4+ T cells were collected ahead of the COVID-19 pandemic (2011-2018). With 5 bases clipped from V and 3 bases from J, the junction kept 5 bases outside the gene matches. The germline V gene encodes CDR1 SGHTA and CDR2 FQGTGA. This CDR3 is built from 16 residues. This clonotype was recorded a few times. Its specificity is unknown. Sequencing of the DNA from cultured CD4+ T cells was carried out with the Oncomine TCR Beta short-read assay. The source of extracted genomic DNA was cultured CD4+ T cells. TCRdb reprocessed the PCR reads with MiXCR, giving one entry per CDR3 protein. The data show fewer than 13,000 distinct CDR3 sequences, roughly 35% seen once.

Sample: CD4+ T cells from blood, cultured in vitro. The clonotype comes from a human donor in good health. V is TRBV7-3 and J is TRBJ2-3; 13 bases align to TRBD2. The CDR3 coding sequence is TGTGCCAGCAGCCTAGGGACTAGCGGGATAACAGATACGCAGTATTTT. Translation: CASSLGTSGITDTQYF.